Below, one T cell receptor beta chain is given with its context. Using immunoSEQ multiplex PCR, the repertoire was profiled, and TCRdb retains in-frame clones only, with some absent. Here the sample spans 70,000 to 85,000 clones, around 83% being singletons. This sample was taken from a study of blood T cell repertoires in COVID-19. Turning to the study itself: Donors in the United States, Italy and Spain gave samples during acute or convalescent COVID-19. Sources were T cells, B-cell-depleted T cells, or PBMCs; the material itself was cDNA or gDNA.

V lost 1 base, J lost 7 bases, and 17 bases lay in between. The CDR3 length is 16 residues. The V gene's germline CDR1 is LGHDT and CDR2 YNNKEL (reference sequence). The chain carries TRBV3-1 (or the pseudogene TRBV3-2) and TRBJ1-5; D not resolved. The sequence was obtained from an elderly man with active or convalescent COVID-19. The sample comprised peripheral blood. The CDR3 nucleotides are TGTGCCAGCAGCCAAGGGCGGGCGGGAGGCGGGCAGCCCCAGCATTTT. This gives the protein CASSQGRAGGGQPQHF.